These 14 T cell receptor beta chains were all obtained from the same sample, sequenced in a study of T cells after yellow fever vaccination. From the 5' RACE reads, TCRdb called clonotypes with MiXCR, one entry per CDR3 protein. The data contain about 99,000 distinct CDR3 sequences, approximately 6.3% of them singletons. The sequencing used CD8+ T cells sorted from PBMCs, collected 10 days after the yellow fever booster vaccination. These TCRs come from a man aged 18 to 30 who received the YFV17D yellow fever vaccine.

The sample holds a few counts of this clonotype. The CDR3 spells CASSPEGGQTDQHF. CDR3 nucleotides: TGCGCCAGCAGCCCGGAAGGGGGGCAGACGGACCAGCATTTT. The V call is TRBV5-1, the J call TRBJ1-5; D is possibly TRBD1 (6 bases). The CDR3 runs to 14 residues. The V end was cut by 4 bases, the J end by 12 bases, with 20 bases between. Germline V gene data show CDR1 as SGHRS and CDR2 as YFSETQ.

This clonotype was counted between two and nine times. CDR3: CASSSDTTYEQYV. The DNA for the CDR3 is TGTGCCAGCAGCTCTGACACAACCTACGAGCAGTACGTC. The gene calls are TRBV28 and TRBJ2-7; no clear D gene. Germline CDR1 MDHEN, CDR2 SYDVKM. The CDR3 length is 13 residues. V gave up 6 bases and J gave up 2 bases, with 11 bases separating them.

This chain joins TRBV7-9 and TRBJ2-5; D perhaps matches TRBD2 (5 bases). The ends were cut back, 6 bases at V and 4 bases at J, with 15 bases in the middle. This CDR3 comprises 14 residues. CDR1 and CDR2 (germline): SEHNR, FQNEAQ (reference sequence). The CDR3 protein is CASRSTGELETQYF. The CDR3 DNA reads TGTGCCAGCAGGTCGACTGGGGAGTTAGAGACCCAGTACTTC.

The rearrangement links TRBV7-2 to TRBJ2-7, with D perhaps matching TRBD2 (5 bases). CDR3 length: 13 residues. The V gene lost 5 bases and the J gene lost 4 bases, with 12 bases spanning the gap. The germline gives CDR1 SGHTA, CDR2 FQGNSA. The CDR3 region has the DNA TGTGCCAGCAGCCTACGTCCGGGGTACGAGCAGTACGTC. As protein: CASSLRPGYEQYV.

This sequence joins TRBV7-3 and TRBJ1-5; TRBD1 matches 8 bases. Germline lookup yields CDR1 SGHTA and CDR2 FQGTGA. The V gene end was trimmed by 5 bases and the J gene end by 5 bases; junction bases not matched to a gene: 5. This CDR3 region has 14 residues. The CDR3 nucleotides read TGTGCCAGCAGCGCAGGGACAGGTCATCAGCCCCAGCATTTT. The encoded protein is CASSAGTGHQPQHF. Full variable domain (rest looked up from reference TRBV7-3 and TRBJ1-5): GAGVSQTPSNKVTEKGKYVELRCDPISGHTALYWYRQSLGQGPEFLIYFQGTGAADDSGLPNDRFFAVRPEGSVSTLKIQRTERGDSAVYLCASSAGTGHQPQHFGDGTRLSIL.

At least ten counts were recorded for this clonotype. The gene calls are TRBV29-1 and TRBJ2-1, with 7 bases that match TRBD1. The CDR3 extends over 14 amino acids. Germline CDR1 and CDR2: SQVTM and ANQGSEA. V shed 6 bases, J shed 7 bases, and the junction held 12 bases outside the gene matches. CDR3 DNA: TGCAGCGTCCACCATAGGGGGCTCGGGAATGAGCAGTTCTTC. This sequence encodes CSVHHRGLGNEQFF.

The gene calls are TRBV4-1 and TRBJ2-7; D is uncertain. There are 14 residues in the CDR3. The ends were cut back, 1 base at V and 0 bases at J, with 7 bases in the middle. Germline lookup yields CDR1 MGHRA and CDR2 YSYEKL. The CDR3 here is CASSQVSSSYEQYF. CDR3 sequence (DNA): TGCGCCAGCAGCCAAGTATCAAGCTCCTACGAGCAGTACTTC.

The V and J genes are TRBV6-6 and TRBJ2-7, with 9 bases identical to TRBD1. V was clipped by 6 bases and J by 2 bases; unmatched bases: 14. The germline gives CDR1 MNHNY, CDR2 SVGAGI (reference sequence). The CDR3 spans 17 residues. The CDR3 region is CASRPQTGGLQPYEQYV. Written as DNA, the CDR3 is TGTGCCAGCAGACCCCAGACAGGGGGTTTGCAGCCCTACGAGCAGTACGTC.

The chain couples TRBV4-2 to TRBJ1-1, with D possibly being TRBD1 (5 bases). Germline V CDR1 and CDR2: LGHNA, YNFKEQ. Between the trimmed V and J ends, which lost 4 bases and 0 bases, there was a span of 15 bases. CDR3 size: 16 residues. CDR3 nucleotide sequence: TGTGCCAGCAGCCTACCTCCGGGGCATCTGAACACTGAAGCTTTCTTT. Its protein product is CASSLPPGHLNTEAFF.

This clonotype came up a few times. This chain joins TRBV6-5 and TRBJ2-1, with a possible D match to TRBD1 (6 bases). Per germline, CDR1 MNHEY and CDR2 SVGAGI. V was pared by 0 bases and J by 6 bases, with 9 bases between. The CDR3 length is 14 residues. The CDR3, as DNA: TGTGCCAGCAGTTACTCAGGGGGTTCCAATGAGCAGTTCTTC. Translation: CASSYSGGSNEQFF.

This clonotype was observed a few times. This chain links TRBV20-1 with TRBJ2-3; TRBD1 matches 10 bases. The CDR3 totals 16 residues. V dropped 2 bases and J dropped 3; count of bases not matched to a gene: 8. In germline, CDR1 is DFQATT, CDR2 SNEGSKA (reference sequence). CDR3 loop: CSARSRTGGRTDTQYF. For the CDR3, the DNA is TGCAGTGCTAGATCTAGGACAGGGGGTCGGACAGATACGCAGTATTTT.

Many counts were recorded for this clonotype. The V and J genes are TRBV11-2 and TRBJ2-5; perhaps TRBD2 as D (6 bases). Germline-derived CDR1 and CDR2 are SGHAT and FQNNGV. The CDR3 totals 13 residues. V was shortened by 3 bases and J by 3 bases, with 8 bases between the two germline ends. CDR3 bases: TGTGCCAGCAGCTTGTGGGAGGAAGAGACCCAGTACTTC. This gives the protein CASSLWEEETQYF.

In its sample, this clonotype was seen a few times. The V gene is TRBV25-1, the J gene TRBJ1-2, with 10 bases fitting TRBD1. The V and J ends lost 0 bases and 4 bases, in that order; junction bases with no gene match: 2. CDR3 length equals 15 residues. Looked up from germline, CDR1 is MGHDK and CDR2 is SYGVNS. The CDR3 loop is CASSEYGTGVYGYTF. For the CDR3, the DNA is TGTGCCAGCAGTGAATATGGGACAGGGGTCTATGGCTACACCTTC.

This clonotype was counted between two and nine times. The chain is built from TRBV5-1 and TRBJ1-1, with D maybe TRBD1 (5 bases). The germline V and J ends were trimmed by 0 bases and 0 bases, with 9 bases remaining between them. Germline V gene sequence: CDR1 SGHRS, CDR2 YFSETQ. This CDR3 is built from 15 residues. The CDR3 here is CASSLEKGMNTEAFF. The CDR3, as DNA: TGCGCCAGCAGCTTGGAGAAGGGGATGAACACTGAAGCTTTCTTT.